The 26 T cell receptor beta chains below come from one sample, sequenced in a study of PD-1 blockade in classical Hodgkin lymphoma. Indicated time point: newly diagnosed, previously untreated cHL patient sample. From thawed PBMCs, CD4+ T cells were purified using magnetic negative selection. The method was immunoSEQ multiplex PCR; TCRdb's version includes in-frame clones alone and lacks a portion of them. This sample yields about 30,000 clones, of which about 85% are seen a single time; around 1.3% belongs to the top ten. Sequences were obtained from CD4+ T cells from blood. The receptors here all came from a human donor with classical Hodgkin lymphoma.

This clone came up once. V and J are TRBV18 and TRBJ2-3, with D perhaps being TRBD1 or TRBD2 (5 bases each). Trimming removed 3 bases at V and 3 bases at J, with 13 bases between. CDR3 length: 15 residues. Germline V gives CDR1 KGHSH, CDR2 LQKENI. CDR3 region: CASSPGTARTDTQYF. In DNA form, the CDR3 reads TGTGCCAGCTCACCGGGGACGGCCCGAACAGATACGCAGTATTTT.

In nucleotides, the CDR3 is TGTGCCAGCTTCTGGTCTTCTCGGGTGAACACTGAAGCTTTCTTT. Protein product: CASFWSSRVNTEAFF. J is TRBJ1-1 and V is TRBV27, with D unresolved. The CDR3 is 15 amino acids. Germline-derived CDR1 and CDR2 are MNHEY and SMNVEV (reference sequence). Trimming took off 8 bases at V and 0 bases at J, with 16 bases between the two ends.

The CDR3 sequence: CASHPSQGSYNEQFF. The CDR3, as DNA: TGTGCCAGCCACCCCTCCCAGGGCTCCTACAATGAGCAGTTCTTC. The chain uses TRBV6-6 and TRBJ2-1; tentatively, D is TRBD1 (5 bases). Trimming took off 8 bases at V and 0 bases at J, with 14 bases between the two ends. Germline V lookup: CDR1 MNHNY, CDR2 SVGAGI (reference sequence). CDR3 length: 15 residues.

This chain joins TRBV28 and TRBJ1-2; perhaps TRBD1 as D (5 bases). V was shortened by 5 bases and J by 4 bases, with 11 bases between the two germline ends. The CDR3 spans 13 residues. The germline CDR1 and CDR2 sequences are MDHEN and SYDVKM. CDR3 residues: CASSTTDPYGYTF. CDR3 in DNA: TGTGCCAGCAGTACGACAGACCCCTATGGCTACACCTTC.

This clone has only one observation. J is TRBJ1-1 and V is TRBV28, with unresolved D. V was cut by 3 bases and J by 1 base, with 9 bases left in between. CDR3 length: 14 residues. The V gene's germline CDR1 is MDHEN and CDR2 SYDVKM. For the CDR3, the DNA is TGTGCCAGCAGTTTCCCCATCGAGAACACTGAAGCTTTCTTT. Amino acids: CASSFPIENTEAFF.

The table lists this clone with a count of one. The rearrangement uses TRBV6-5 and TRBJ2-7; maybe TRBD2 (5 bases). This CDR3 has 11 amino acids. Looked up from germline, CDR1 is MNHEY and CDR2 is SVGAGI. With 5 bases removed from V and 4 bases from J, the gap between germline ends came to 6 bases. The chain's CDR3 is CASSGGYEQYF. The DNA of the CDR3 is TGTGCCAGCAGTGGAGGATACGAGCAGTACTTC.

The chain uses TRBV29-1 and TRBJ2-2, with D unresolved. CDR3 length equals 13 residues. V dropped 3 bases and J dropped 2 bases, with 7 bases sitting between them. Germline CDR1 and CDR2: SQVTM and ANQGSEA. CDR3 sequence (DNA): TGCAGCGTTGACGGTCCCAACACCGGGGAGCTGTTTTTT. Amino acid sequence: CSVDGPNTGELFF.

The rearrangement uses TRBV5-1 and TRBJ1-3; 7 bases align to TRBD1. This CDR3 region has 15 residues. Germline V gene lookup returns CDR1 SGHRS and CDR2 YFSETQ. V lost 0 bases, J lost 1 base, and 1 base stayed unmatched. In nucleotides, the CDR3 is TGCGCCAGCAGCTTGGAGGGGGCTTCTGGAAACACCATATATTTT. Residues: CASSLEGASGNTIYF.

The genes are TRBV28 and TRBJ2-7; D is uncertain. The ends were cut back, 5 bases at V and 5 bases at J, with 25 bases in the middle. The CDR3 is 17 residues long. Germline V CDR1 and CDR2: MDHEN, SYDVKM. CDR3 bases: TGTGCCAGCAGTCCGCCGGTTGCGCGCGACCAGTTCCACGAGCAGTACGTC. It encodes CASSPPVARDQFHEQYV.

The chain joins TRBV10-3 to TRBJ2-5; perhaps TRBD1 as D (6 bases). This CDR3 has 14 residues. V lost 2 bases, J lost 7 bases, and 14 bases lay in between. Germline V CDR1 and CDR2: ENHRY, SYGVKD. The CDR3 protein is CAISEVDSRGTQYF. The DNA of the CDR3 is TGTGCCATCAGTGAGGTGGACAGTAGAGGGACCCAGTACTTC.

The V and J genes are TRBV6-1 and TRBJ1-5; tentatively, D is TRBD1 (6 bases). Germline CDR1 and CDR2: MNHNS and SASEGT. V lost 7 bases to trimming and J lost 6 bases, with 13 bases between them. There are 13 residues in the CDR3. CDR3 in amino acids: CASKSYRAQPQHF. CDR3 nucleotide sequence: TGTGCCAGCAAAAGTTACAGGGCTCAGCCCCAGCATTTT.

The V call is TRBV7-2, the J call TRBJ2-5; D is possibly TRBD1 or TRBD2 (6 bases each). This CDR3 comprises 16 residues. Germline V lookup: CDR1 SGHTA, CDR2 FQGNSA. Trimming cost V 1 base and J 5 bases, with 17 bases left between them. Here the CDR3 reads CASSLDSGVGGETQYF. The DNA of the CDR3 is TGTGCCAGCAGCTTAGACTCAGGGGTTGGAGGGGAGACCCAGTACTTC.

CDR3 coding DNA: TGTGCCACCAGCAGAGGCCGAGGACAGGAGAGCTATGGCTACACCTTC. This sequence encodes CATSRGRGQESYGYTF. The chain joins TRBV15 to TRBJ1-2, with 7 bases lining up with TRBD1. V lost 1 base to trimming and J lost 4 bases; unmatched junction nucleotides: 9. The CDR3 contains 16 residues. Germline V gives CDR1 LNHNV, CDR2 YYDKDF (reference sequence).

The J gene is TRBJ1-2, the V gene TRBV19; D not resolved. Between the trimmed V and J ends, which lost 5 bases and 4 bases, there was a span of 8 bases. CDR1 is LNHDA and CDR2 is SQIVND in the germline V gene (reference sequence). The CDR3 sequence is 12 residues long. The CDR3 loop reads CASSVTTYGYTF. Written as DNA, the CDR3 is TGTGCCAGTAGTGTTACAACCTATGGCTACACCTTC.

This chain connects TRBV18 to TRBJ2-2; TRBD2 is a possible D gene (5 bases). CDR1 is KGHSH and CDR2 is LQKENI in the germline V gene. With 3 bases removed from V and 3 bases from J, the gap between germline ends came to 14 bases. This CDR3 is built from 16 residues. The CDR3 bases are TGTGCCAGCTCACCGACCCGGGATCCTTACACCGGGGAGCTGTTTTTT. This sequence encodes CASSPTRDPYTGELFF.

This clone was detected a few times. The chain carries TRBV7-7 and TRBJ1-1; 7 nucleotides agree with TRBD1. The CDR3 runs 13 residues. Germline V lookup: CDR1 SSHAT, CDR2 FNYEAQ (reference sequence). J lost 3 bases, V lost 5 bases, and 3 bases had no gene match. In DNA form, the CDR3 reads TGTGCCAGCAGCGCCAGGGGGGACACTGAAGCTTTCTTT. Protein: CASSARGDTEAFF.

This rearrangement joins TRBV4-1 to TRBJ1-5; D is unresolved. The ends were cut back, 1 base at V and 12 bases at J, with 22 bases in the middle. CDR1 is MGHRA and CDR2 is YSYEKL in the germline V gene. The CDR3 length is 16 residues. CDR3 in amino acids: CASSQGGWTFSEVQHF. The CDR3, as DNA: TGCGCCAGCAGCCAAGGCGGTTGGACCTTCTCCGAGGTCCAGCATTTT.

This chain joins TRBV7-2 and TRBJ2-7; 9 nucleotides agree with TRBD1. This CDR3 contains 14 residues. Germline trimming cut 6 bases from V and 6 bases from J; bases unmatched to any gene: 9. Germline V gene lookup returns CDR1 SGHTA and CDR2 FQGNSA. The CDR3 sequence: CASSISQGAGEQYV. CDR3 bases: TGTGCCAGCAGTATATCACAGGGGGCTGGCGAGCAGTACGTC.

This rearrangement joins TRBV2 to TRBJ2-7; D is unclear. Deletions cut 9 bases from V and 1 base from J, with 13 bases between. This CDR3 has 13 residues. The germline gives CDR1 SNHLY, CDR2 FYNNEI. This chain's CDR3 is CASNTGVSYEQYF. The CDR3 nucleotides are TGTGCCAGTAATACGGGCGTTTCCTACGAGCAGTACTTC.

The J gene is TRBJ2-5, the V gene TRBV10-3; 12 bases line up with TRBD2. Unmatched junction bases numbered 3, after V lost 9 bases and J lost 4 bases. CDR1 is ENHRY, CDR2 SYGVKD, per germline. CDR3 length equals 13 residues. The CDR3 nucleotides are TGTGCCATTGCTAGCGGGAGGGGAGAGACCCAGTACTTC. Translated, it gives CAIASGRGETQYF.

The chain joins TRBV11-2 to TRBJ1-2; tentative D call: TRBD1 (5 bases). The CDR3 covers 16 residues. Germline values: CDR1 SGHAT, CDR2 FQNNGV. Deletions cut 0 bases from V and 4 bases from J, with 15 bases between. The chain's CDR3 is CASSLDLAGLRYGYTF. The CDR3 DNA is TGTGCCAGCAGCTTAGATCTAGCGGGACTACGCTATGGCTACACCTTC.

J is TRBJ2-5 and V is TRBV18, with D uncertain. Germline V gives CDR1 KGHSH, CDR2 LQKENI. The CDR3 consists of 11 residues. V lost 4 bases, J lost 3 bases, and 3 bases lay in between. The CDR3 DNA is TGTGCCAGCTCACAAAAAGAGACCCAGTACTTC. As protein: CASSQKETQYF.

V is TRBV25-1 and J is TRBJ1-1; no clear D. The CDR3 runs 13 residues. V lost 4 bases to trimming and J lost 3 bases, with 9 bases between them. From germline, CDR1 is MGHDK and CDR2 SYGVNS. The CDR3 nucleotides read TGTGCCAGCAGTGCCGACGGATACACTGAAGCTTTCTTT. Its translation: CASSADGYTEAFF.

The chain carries TRBV7-8 and TRBJ2-6; a possible D gene is TRBD1 (5 bases). This CDR3 spans 16 amino acids. V was clipped by 7 bases and J by 4 bases, with 17 bases between them. The germline CDR1 and CDR2 sequences are SGHVS and FQNEAQ. CDR3 loop: CASTPKGLLGANVLTF. Written as DNA, the CDR3 is TGTGCCAGCACCCCGAAGGGGCTTCTCGGGGCCAACGTCCTGACTTTC.

The chain carries TRBV29-1 and TRBJ2-1, with 11 bases lining up with TRBD2. The CDR3 runs to 13 residues. Germline V gene lookup returns CDR1 SQVTM and CDR2 ANQGSEA. With 7 bases clipped from V and 9 bases from J, the junction kept 8 bases outside the gene matches. CDR3 loop: CSAKLAGVGEQFF. The CDR3 nucleotides read TGCAGCGCCAAACTAGCGGGAGTTGGTGAGCAGTTCTTC.

V usage is TRBV7-9 and J usage is TRBJ2-7, with 10 bases aligning to TRBD1. Trimming removed 5 bases from V and 5 bases from J; junction bases left unmatched: 6. The CDR3 extends over 14 amino acids. Germline lookup yields CDR1 SEHNR and CDR2 FQNEAQ (reference sequence). The CDR3 is CASSLGQGSHEQYF. In DNA form, the CDR3 reads TGTGCCAGCAGCCTGGGACAGGGGTCCCACGAGCAGTACTTC.